The rows below give T cell receptor beta chains drawn from one sample of a study of control samples from healthy donors and cancer patients. Repertoires were generated with immunoSEQ multiplex PCR, while TCRdb's copy carries only in-frame clones and drops some. This table has roughly 450,000 clones, 80% to 95% appearing once. Input material: PBMCs. The receptors were gathered from a man aged 35-49 years with head and neck cancer. The CDR3 runs from the conserved cysteine through the conserved F or W. Fields, in order: D gene, clone size, J gene, V gene, CDR3 protein, CDR3 DNA. The D gene is left open where the match is weak. Rows may omit the clone size; those that give it use once, few, many or a size class.

-,-,TRBJ2-5,TRBV3-1/TRBV3-2,CASSQDLRDPQYF,TGTGCCAGCAGCCAAGACCTTAGGGACCCCCAGTACTTC
-,-,TRBJ2-1,TRBV5-4,CASSSGLTNEQFF,TGTGCCAGCAGTTCAGGCCTCACCAATGAGCAGTTCTTC
-,-,TRBJ1-2,TRBV6-5,CASSYRDTRYGYTF,TGTGCCAGCAGTTATCGGGACACCCGCTATGGCTACACCTTC
-,-,TRBJ2-3,TRBV29-1,CSVEGPGLGILDTQYF,TGCAGCGTTGAAGGTCCAGGGCTGGGGATTCTAGATACGCAGTATTTT
-,-,TRBJ1-2,TRBV30,CAGHRERGYGYTF,TGTGCCGGACACAGGGAACGGGGCTATGGCTACACCTTC
-,-,TRBJ1-5,TRBV18,CASSGGVSINQPQHF,TGTGCCAGCTCAGGGGGCGTCAGCATTAATCAGCCCCAGCATTTT
-,once,TRBJ2-7,TRBV5-6,CASSLGAGPPYEQYF,TGTGCCAGCAGCTTGGGGGCCGGGCCCCCCTACGAGCAGTACTTC
-,-,TRBJ1-1,TRBV5-6,CASSWGPGRTEAFF,TGTGCCAGCAGCTGGGGGCCGGGTCGCACTGAAGCTTTCTTT
-,-,TRBJ2-3,TRBV7-7,CASSPGAPTDTQYF,TGTGCTAGCAGCCCAGGGGCCCCGACAGATACGCAGTATTTT
TRBD1,-,TRBJ2-7,TRBV11-2,CASSLERTGGSYEQYF,TGTGCCAGCAGCTTAGAGCGGACAGGGGGCTCCTACGAGCAGTACTTC
-,-,TRBJ2-1,TRBV5-1,CASSPLGRYNEQFF,TGCGCCAGCAGCCCGCTGGGTCGGTACAATGAGCAGTTCTTC
-,-,TRBJ1-4,TRBV12-3/TRBV12-4,CASSFLDEEKLFF,TGTGCCAGCAGTTTCCTTGATGAGGAAAAACTGTTTTTT
-,few,TRBJ1-5,TRBV3-1/TRBV3-2,CASSLQGSNQPQHF,TGTGCCAGCAGCCTCCAGGGGAGCAATCAGCCCCAGCATTTT
TRBD2,-,TRBJ2-2,TRBV7-3,CASSLRLAANTGELFF,TGTGCCAGCAGCTTAAGGCTAGCGGCCAACACCGGGGAGCTGTTTTTT
-,-,TRBJ2-3,TRBV11-2,CASSLYSGSTDTQYF,TGTGCCAGCAGCTTATACAGCGGGAGCACAGATACGCAGTATTTT
-,-,TRBJ2-5,TRBV5-5,CASSLAGYETQYF,TGTGCCAGCAGCTTGGCCGGTTACGAGACCCAGTACTTC
-,few,TRBJ1-2,TRBV7-9,CASSLADDPRGYTF,TGTGCCAGCAGCTTAGCCGATGACCCCAGGGGCTACACCTTC
TRBD1,-,TRBJ1-6,TRBV28,CGSKRPGQESGGSPLHF,TGTGGGTCGAAAAGACCGGGACAGGAGTCGGGGGGTTCACCCCTCCACTTT
-,few,TRBJ2-2,TRBV4-3,CASSQVQGGVGELFF,TGCGCCAGCAGCCAAGTCCAGGGTGGGGTCGGGGAGCTGTTTTTT
-,-,TRBJ2-2,TRBV28,CASSLLAGELFF,TGTGCCAGCAGTTTATTAGCCGGGGAGCTGTTTTTT
-,once,TRBJ1-6,TRBV3-1/TRBV3-2,CASSQVNSPLHF,TGTGCCAGCAGCCAGGTTAATTCACCCCTCCACTTT
TRBD2,-,TRBJ2-7,TRBV7-9,CASSLVGLAGVEQYF,TGTGCCAGCAGCTTAGTGGGACTAGCGGGGGTCGAGCAGTACTTC
-,-,TRBJ1-2,TRBV7-2,CASSLDIYGYTF,TGTGCCAGCAGCTTAGATATCTATGGCTACACCTTC
-,-,TRBJ1-2,TRBV11-2,CASSFGWGLGGYTF,TGTGCCAGCAGCTTTGGTTGGGGGTTAGGTGGCTACACCTTC
-,-,TRBJ2-3,TRBV9,CASSEAGRTDTQYF,TGTGCCAGCAGCGAAGCGGGTCGCACAGATACGCAGTATTTT
TRBD1,-,TRBJ1-2,TRBV9,CASSPNSPGQGYGYTF,TGTGCCAGCAGCCCAAATAGCCCCGGACAGGGCTATGGCTACACCTTC
TRBD2,few,TRBJ2-2,TRBV7-3,CASSSFAGGFTGELFF,TGTGCCAGCAGCTCATTTGCGGGGGGCTTCACCGGGGAGCTGTTTTTT
-,-,TRBJ1-5,TRBV6-5,CASSYHRVGQPQHF,TGTGCCAGCAGTTACCACAGGGTCGGTCAGCCCCAGCATTTT
TRBD1,-,TRBJ1-6,TRBV7-8,CASSPQDRAPAYNSPLHF,TGTGCCAGCAGTCCACAAGACAGGGCTCCTGCCTATAATTCACCCCTCCACTTT
TRBD1,-,TRBJ1-6,TRBV7-9,CASSPQGASANSPLHF,TGTGCCAGCAGCCCGCAGGGGGCGTCGGCTAATTCACCCCTCCACTTT
-,-,TRBJ2-7,TRBV3-1/TRBV3-2,CASSQDIGGYAYEQYF,TGTGCCAGCAGCCAAGATATTGGCGGGTACGCCTACGAGCAGTACTTC
-,-,TRBJ2-3,TRBV5-1,CASSLALGSTDTQYF,TGCGCCAGCAGCTTAGCCCTAGGGAGCACAGATACGCAGTATTTT
TRBD2,-,TRBJ2-7,TRBV5-6,CASSSAGGVASYEQYF,TGTGCCAGCAGCTCCGCGGGAGGGGTAGCCTCCTACGAGCAGTACTTC